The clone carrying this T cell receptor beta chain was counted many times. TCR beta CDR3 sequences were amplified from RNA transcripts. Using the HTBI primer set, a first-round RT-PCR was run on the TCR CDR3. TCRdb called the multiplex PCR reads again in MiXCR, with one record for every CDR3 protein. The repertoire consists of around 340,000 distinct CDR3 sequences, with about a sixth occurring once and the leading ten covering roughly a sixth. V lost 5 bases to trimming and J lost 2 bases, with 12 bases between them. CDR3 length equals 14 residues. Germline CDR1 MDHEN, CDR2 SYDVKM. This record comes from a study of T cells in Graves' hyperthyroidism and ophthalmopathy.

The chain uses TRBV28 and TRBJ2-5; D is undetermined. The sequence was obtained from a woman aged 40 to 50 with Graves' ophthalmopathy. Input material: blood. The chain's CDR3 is CASSLPQRQETQYF. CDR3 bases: TGTGCCAGCAGTCTCCCCCAGCGTCAAGAGACCCAGTACTTC.